The 6 T cell receptor beta chains below all came from one sample that was sequenced in a study of blood T cell repertoires in COVID-19. The method was immunoSEQ multiplex PCR; TCRdb's version includes in-frame clones alone and lacks a portion of them. The data contain about 96,000 clones, around 90% of them singletons. Sequencing used peripheral blood. These receptors all come from a human donor with COVID-19, enrolled during active disease. The donor label of this sample is uncertain.

This sequence joins TRBV5-1 and TRBJ1-4, with TRBD1 identical over 8 bases. Unmatched junction bases numbered 5, after V lost 3 bases and J lost 7 bases. Germline V lookup: CDR1 SGHRS, CDR2 YFSETQ. The CDR3 is made up of 14 amino acids. The CDR3 region is CASSSGQGGEKLFF. The CDR3 DNA reads TGCGCCAGCAGCTCCGGACAGGGAGGTGAAAAACTGTTTTTT.

The gene calls are TRBV30 and TRBJ2-5; 8 bases are a match to TRBD1. Germline trimming cut 1 base from V and 7 bases from J; bases unmatched to any gene: 11. Looked up from germline, CDR1 is GTSNPN and CDR2 is SVGIG (reference sequence). The CDR3 has 15 residues. The CDR3 loop is CAWSGGPGGRRTQYF. CDR3 DNA: TGTGCCTGGAGTGGAGGACCAGGGGGCAGGAGGACCCAGTACTTC.

V usage is TRBV4-1 and J usage is TRBJ1-2; a weak D match, TRBD1 (6 bases). V lost 1 base, J lost 3 bases, and 12 bases lay in between. Germline V gene sequence: CDR1 MGHRA, CDR2 YSYEKL. The CDR3 runs to 15 residues. DNA for the CDR3: TGCGCCAGCAGCCAAGGGGAGCAGGGGTACTATGGCTACACCTTC. This sequence encodes CASSQGEQGYYGYTF.

The V gene is TRBV30, the J gene TRBJ1-2; maybe TRBD1 (6 bases). The length of the CDR3 is 12 residues. Germline loops: CDR1 GTSNPN, CDR2 SVGIG (reference sequence). Trimming removed 0 bases from V and 5 bases from J, with 7 bases in between. The CDR3 nucleotides are TGTGCCTGGAGTGTAGGGGGTTATGGCTACACCTTC. It yields the protein CAWSVGGYGYTF.

The chain combines TRBV6-5 with TRBJ1-1; D gene ambiguous. Germline V gives CDR1 MNHEY, CDR2 SVGAGI. V lost 0 bases to trimming and J lost 1 base, with 6 bases between them. This CDR3 comprises 14 residues. The CDR3 reads CASSYSFQNTEAFF. For the CDR3, the DNA is TGTGCCAGCAGTTACTCATTCCAGAACACTGAAGCTTTCTTT.

J is TRBJ2-1 and V is TRBV3-1 (or the pseudogene TRBV3-2), with 14 bases lining up with TRBD2. Germline CDR1 reads LGHDT; CDR2 reads YNNKEL (reference sequence). CDR3 length equals 19 residues. V was clipped by 1 base and J by 0 bases; unmatched bases: 5. The CDR3 DNA reads TGTGCCAGCAGCCAAGGGACTAGCGGGGGGCGCCTCTCCTACAATGAGCAGTTCTTC. Its translation is CASSQGTSGGRLSYNEQFF.